This T cell receptor (beta chain) was found in a study of molecular identifiers for immune sequencing clone quantification (dated by TCRdb to 2017 to 2018). A note on the overall study: For a replicate experiment, RNA from approximately 20,000 or 100,000 naive CD8 T cells was divided into five aliquots, of which four were sequenced. CD8 T cells were used in a methods study to benchmark molecular-identifier clustering-based TCR repertoire sequencing (MIDCIRS) and TCR RNA copy counting. Broad study findings and their caveats: Highly expanded clone sizes could be underestimated because identical TCR molecules may share a barcode. The naive libraries included spiked-in Jurkat TCR RNA (around nine copies' worth), and this Jurkat TCR RNA is not part of the donor repertoire. Approximately 2.7 recovered TCR RNA copies per cell were obtained by modeling, versus roughly 9.1 by digital PCR, implying a capture efficiency of 30% to 35%. Spiked-in Jurkat TCR RNA equal to a single cell's worth was reported to be detectable even within one million naive CD8 T cells. Without barcode sub-clustering, chimeric consensus sequences inflated TCR diversity; chimeras reached as high as 47%. In CMV-specific effector cells, over 97% of molecules were held by clones above 20 RNA copies, whereas under 1% of molecules were held by such clones in naive cells.

Library creation used PCR. TCRdb shows the sequencer as NextSeq 500. Bulk TCR libraries were generated as previously described, with the TCR primers listed in Table S5 used. The Qiagen AllPrep DNA/RNA kit was used to purify total RNA. Before analysis, reads from multiple sequencing runs of one library were combined. In the source study's methods: Reads were retained only if the reads had an exact TCR constant sequence, and the retained reads were trimmed to 150 nt and grouped according to their 12-nt molecular barcodes. Within each barcode group, reads were sub-clustered at a 15% Levenshtein threshold, and quality-weighted consensus sequences were built per RNA molecule. Non-functional sequences were excluded, and lower-count sequences lying one edit away from another sequence were also excluded. On the basis of fitting two negative binomial distributions, barcode sub-clusters with fewer than 20% of the maximum read count were discarded. In TCRdb, the public reads were trimmed at Q25 with fastp and aligned with MiXCR, with productive beta chains retained. CDR3 protein sequences are deduplicated, and each keeps its most common genes and DNA. The V and J calls and clone size are TCRdb's, not the authors'. The sample records about 630,000 distinct CDR3 sequences, over 25% of which are singletons. Jointly, the top ten make up roughly 0.83% of the sample.

With regard to this clonotype: Its binding antigen is unknown. Base qualities are not provided; no much larger clone lies one nucleotide away.

The CDR3 starts with the cysteine, ends with the phenylalanine, and has 14 residues. Solely the CDR3 DNA is kept, with 42 bases framed from the first base. CDR1 and CDR2, per the germline V gene (reference sequence), are MNHEY and SMNVEV. Trimming removed 6 bases from V and 6 bases from J, leaving 12 bases between the germline ends. Naive CD8 T cell libraries were made from about 21,000 to 970,000 sorted cells using 10%, 30% or 50% of purified RNA. Naive CD8 T cells were FACS-sorted as CD8+CD4-CCR7+CD45RA+ on a BD FACSAria II into RLT Plus buffer. Detection sensitivity was tested by spiking Jurkat RNA equal to some 10 TCR copies' worth into samples containing about 20,000-1,000,000 naive CD8 T cells. CD8 T cells were enriched using RosetteSep CD8+ T Cell Enrichment Cocktail and Ficoll-Paque, and the enriched cells then underwent ACK red cell lysis.

The rearranged segments are TRBV27 and TRBJ1-6; a tentative D match to TRBD1 spans 6 bases. The TCR was taken from a human donor in good health. Some libraries in this study had Jurkat cell RNA spiked in. The source material was naive CD8+ T cells from blood, with Jurkat cell RNA spiked in. This sample's cell subset or site label indicates: FACS-sorted CD8+CD4-CCR7+CD45RA+ naive T cells. The CDR3 in this case is CASRTGVINSPLHF. The sequenced DNA is TGTGCCAGCAGGACAGGAGTGATTAATTCACCCCTCCACTTT.